The 22 T cell receptor beta chains below come from one sample, sequenced in a study of blood T cell repertoires in COVID-19. This table comes from immunoSEQ multiplex PCR, and its TCRdb copy is limited to in-frame clones, with some not included. The data contain roughly 250,000 clones, roughly nine tenths of them singletons. Source material: PBMCs or T cells enriched from blood (not recorded which). Receptors originate from a woman aged 50 to 60 who had recovered from COVID-19.

This rearrangement joins TRBV19 to TRBJ1-5; maybe TRBD1 (5 bases). Trimming left V 7 bases short and J 5 bases short, with 15 bases between. CDR3 size: 14 residues. Germline V CDR1 and CDR2: LNHDA, SQIVND (reference sequence). In DNA, the CDR3 is TGTGCCAGTACCAAGCGGGGGTTCGATCAGCCCCAGCATTTT. This gives the protein CASTKRGFDQPQHF. The entire variable domain, with the rest obtained from reference TRBV19 and TRBJ1-5, is as follows: DGGITQSPKYLFRKEGQNVTLSCEQNLNHDAMYWYRQDPGQGLRLIYYSQIVNDFQKGDIAEGYSVSREKKESFPLTVTSAQKNPTAFYLCASTKRGFDQPQHFGDGTRLSIL.

The chain carries TRBV4-2 and TRBJ2-7; 9 positions match TRBD2. The germline V gene encodes CDR1 LGHNA and CDR2 YNFKEQ. Unmatched junction bases numbered 2, after V lost 0 bases and J lost 2 bases. There are 15 residues in the CDR3. CDR3 amino acids: CASSQERLAAYEQYF. The CDR3 DNA reads TGTGCCAGCAGCCAAGAACGACTAGCGGCCTACGAGCAGTACTTC.

The V call is TRBV9, the J call TRBJ1-2; possible D gene TRBD1, 5 bases. The germline V gene has CDR1 SGDLS and CDR2 YYNGEE. Trimming removed 4 bases from V and 4 bases from J, with 8 bases in between. The CDR3 is 12 residues long. CDR3 loop: CASSMDTYGYTF. The DNA of the CDR3 is TGTGCCAGCAGCATGGACACCTATGGCTACACCTTC.

This clone was observed a handful of times. This chain connects TRBV5-1 to TRBJ1-6; D is unresolved. The V end lost 4 bases, the J end lost 9 bases, and 17 bases lay between the germline ends. The CDR3 is 15 residues long. Germline CDR1 is SGHRS and CDR2 is YFSETQ. In nucleotides, the CDR3 is TGCGCCAGCAGCCCGGTCGTAGGGAGCGGTTCACCCCTCCACTTT. Translation: CASSPVVGSGSPLHF.

The chain is built from TRBV7-2 and TRBJ2-7; TRBD1 matches at 10 bases. The V gene end was trimmed by 5 bases and the J gene end by 3 bases; junction bases not matched to a gene: 7. The CDR3 loop spans 15 amino acids. Germline assignment: CDR1 SGHTA and CDR2 FQGNSA. CDR3 DNA: TGTGCCAGCAGCATTTCCCGGGACAGGGGCTACGAGCAGTACTTC. Encoded protein: CASSISRDRGYEQYF.

This sequence joins TRBV3-1 (or the pseudogene TRBV3-2) and TRBJ1-5; D might be TRBD1 (6 bases). This CDR3 has 17 amino acids. With 0 bases removed from V and 6 bases from J, the gap between germline ends came to 18 bases. CDR1 LGHDT and CDR2 YNNKEL come from the germline V gene (reference sequence). The CDR3 sequence is CASSQEVVWGPGQPQHF. The CDR3 region has the DNA TGTGCCAGCAGCCAAGAGGTGGTGTGGGGGCCAGGTCAGCCCCAGCATTTT.

This chain links TRBV5-6 with TRBJ1-2, with 10 bases aligning to TRBD1. There are 15 residues in the CDR3. Germline CDR1 is SGHDT and CDR2 is YYEEEE. V was pared by 2 bases and J by 6 bases, with 7 bases of the junction left unmatched. The CDR3 nucleotides read TGTGCCAGCAGCTTATTTAGCGGGACAGGGGATGGCTACACCTTC. Translating gives CASSLFSGTGDGYTF.

The chain employs TRBV6-1 and TRBJ1-6; D may be TRBD1 (5 bases). Trimming removed 4 bases from V and 7 bases from J, with 17 bases in between. Germline V gene data show CDR1 as MNHNS and CDR2 as SASEGT. The CDR3 has 16 residues. CDR3 amino acids: CASSAGWGGGNSPLHF. The CDR3 nucleotides are TGTGCCAGCAGTGCCGGTTGGGGGGGTGGGAATTCACCCCTCCACTTT.

This chain uses TRBV29-1 with TRBJ1-2, with D uncertain. The V gene lost 2 bases and the J gene lost 4 bases, with 23 bases spanning the gap. CDR3 length equals 17 residues. The germline V gene has CDR1 SQVTM and CDR2 ANQGSEA. DNA of the CDR3: TGCAGCGTTGAATCCCTCCAGACACGGTGGATGTTCTATGGCTACACCTTC. This gives the protein CSVESLQTRWMFYGYTF.

This clone was found a few times. This sequence joins TRBV5-5 and TRBJ1-6; D remains unclear. CDR1 SGHKS and CDR2 YYEKEE come from the germline V gene (reference sequence). The CDR3 spans 15 residues. V was clipped by 6 bases and J by 10 bases, with 20 bases between them. CDR3 protein: CASKLWSNFDSPLHF. The CDR3 bases are TGTGCCAGCAAACTGTGGAGTAACTTTGACTCACCCCTCCACTTT.

The chain employs TRBV7-6 and TRBJ2-7; tentatively, D is TRBD1 (6 bases). V was shortened by 0 bases and J by 3 bases, with 6 bases between the two germline ends. This CDR3 region has 13 residues. Per the germline V gene, CDR1 is SGHVS and CDR2 is FNYEAQ. The CDR3 sequence is CASSLAQGYEQYF. DNA for the CDR3: TGTGCCAGCAGCTTAGCACAGGGCTACGAGCAGTACTTC.

This sequence joins TRBV4-3 and TRBJ2-5, with 8 bases identical to TRBD2. V was clipped by 1 base and J by 5 bases; unmatched bases: 3. The CDR3 sequence is 14 residues long. Germline V lookup: CDR1 LGHNA, CDR2 YSLEER. In nucleotides, the CDR3 is TGCGCCAGCAGCCAAGCGGGAGGGGAGGAGACCCAGTACTTC. Amino acid sequence: CASSQAGGEETQYF.

The chain is built from TRBV28 and TRBJ1-5, with 9 bases fitting TRBD1. This CDR3 comprises 14 residues. Germline CDR1 and CDR2: MDHEN and SYDVKM. V lost 3 bases to trimming and J lost 5 bases; unmatched junction nucleotides: 2. Here the CDR3 reads CASSFNRGHQPQHF. The CDR3, as DNA: TGTGCCAGCAGTTTCAACAGGGGGCATCAGCCCCAGCATTTT.

In DNA, the CDR3 is TGTGCCAGCAGCAAATTGGGACAGGGGGAGCATGGCTACACCTTC. It yields the protein CASSKLGQGEHGYTF. This chain connects TRBV21-1 to TRBJ1-2; the D call TRBD1 from the table was never checked on the DNA. TRBV21-1 is a pseudogene locus. The CDR3 is made up of 15 amino acids.

In DNA, the CDR3 is TGTGCCAGCAGCCAACCGTTATCTTCTGGAAACACCATATATTTT. Its translation: CASSQPLSSGNTIYF. This sequence joins TRBV4-2 and TRBJ1-3; D not resolved. The CDR3 extends over 15 amino acids. Trimming removed 2 bases from V and 1 base from J, with 9 bases in between. Germline V gene data show CDR1 as LGHNA and CDR2 as YNFKEQ.

The chain links TRBV14 to TRBJ1-1, with 7 bases matching TRBD1. The ends lost 6 bases at V and 3 bases at J; junction bases unmatched: 7. This CDR3 comprises 14 residues. Germline-derived CDR1 and CDR2 are SGHDN and FVKESK. This CDR3 reads CASRGPGQYTEAFF. CDR3 coding DNA: TGTGCCAGCAGGGGCCCGGGACAGTACACTGAAGCTTTCTTT.

The J gene is TRBJ1-1, the V gene TRBV18, with 12 bases matching TRBD1. The V gene's germline CDR1 is KGHSH and CDR2 LQKENI. CDR3 size: 15 residues. V was pared by 4 bases and J by 5 bases, with 5 bases of the junction left unmatched. The CDR3: CASSRDRGQGTEAFF. CDR3 bases: TGTGCCAGCTCACGGGACAGGGGGCAGGGAACTGAAGCTTTCTTT.

This chain links TRBV14 with TRBJ1-1; TRBD1 matches at 7 bases. Germline lookup yields CDR1 SGHDN and CDR2 FVKESK. Trimming took 7 bases from V and 0 from J; bases not matched to a gene: 2. This CDR3 has 13 amino acids. CDR3 nucleotide sequence: TGTGCCAGCACGGGACAGATGAACACTGAAGCTTTCTTT. Amino acids: CASTGQMNTEAFF.

This chain links TRBV7-2 with TRBJ1-5; perhaps TRBD1 as D (5 bases). V was trimmed by 3 bases and J by 4 bases, leaving 10 bases between them. Germline V CDR1 and CDR2: SGHTA, FQGNSA. The length of the CDR3 is 14 residues. CDR3 DNA sequence: TGTGCCAGCAGCTTTACAGGTCCTAATCAGCCCCAGCATTTT. This gives the protein CASSFTGPNQPQHF.

The chain uses TRBV4-1 and TRBJ1-1; no clear D gene. Trimming shortened V by 0 bases and J by 1 base, and 9 bases separated the two germline ends. CDR3 length equals 15 residues. CDR1 is MGHRA, CDR2 YSYEKL, per germline. CDR3 DNA: TGCGCCAGCAGCCAAGAAGGAGGAAGGAACACTGAAGCTTTCTTT. This sequence encodes CASSQEGGRNTEAFF.

The chain couples TRBV21-1 to TRBJ2-7; the table gives TRBD2 as D, unverified against the DNA. TRBV21-1 constitutes a pseudogene. The CDR3 extends over 11 amino acids. CDR3 DNA sequence: TGTGCCAGCAGAGGGAGATACGAGCAGTACTTC. It is translated as CASRGRYEQYF.

J is TRBJ1-2 and V is TRBV19, with D perhaps TRBD1 (6 bases). V was cut by 3 bases and J by 6 bases, with 14 bases left in between. Germline V gene sequence: CDR1 LNHDA, CDR2 SQIVND (reference sequence). The CDR3 is made up of 14 amino acids. CDR3: CASSIPNRENGYTF. CDR3 sequence (DNA): TGTGCCAGTAGTATTCCAAACAGGGAGAATGGCTACACCTTC.